Each of the 5 T cell receptor beta chains below was sequenced from the same sample in a study of graft-versus-host responses after intestinal transplantation (dated by TCRdb to about 2021). Antigens of these TCRs are unknown. Reading the label with the study, this specimen's time point is: cells obtained before transplantation from donor or recipient. Library method: the immunoSEQ multiplex PCR assay. TCRdb holds this immuneACCESS table with in-frame rearrangements only. Some clones are missing; in checked studies, unresolved V genes explain under half, and the rest has no known cause. The table for this sample lists some 81,000 clones; around nine tenths of them were counted only once. The ten most abundant clones make up approximately 0.33% of the sample. The material was unstimulated CD4+ T cells sorted from spleen or lymph node cells, obtained before intestinal transplant. These receptors came from a human donor who received an intestinal transplant.

This chain uses TRBV10-3 with TRBJ1-1, with D perhaps matching TRBD1 (5 bases). The germline CDR1 and CDR2 sequences are ENHRY and SYGVKD. Trimming pared 4 bases from V and 7 bases from J, leaving 13 bases between. The CDR3 is 13 amino acids. CDR3 sequence: CAISGAGMIEAFF. The CDR3 coding sequence is TGTGCCATCAGTGGGGCAGGGATGATTGAAGCTTTCTTT.

This clone was recorded only once. This chain uses TRBV27 with TRBJ2-2; possibly TRBD1 for D (6 bases). This CDR3 is 16 amino acids long. Germline V gene lookup returns CDR1 MNHEY and CDR2 SMNVEV (reference sequence). The V and J ends lost 2 bases and 6 bases respectively, with 16 bases between them. The CDR3 bases are TGTGCCAGCAGTTTAGTGAGCGGTGGGGGCCCCGGGGAGCTGTTTTTT. It codes for CASSLVSGGGPGELFF.

This clone showed up just once. The rearrangement joins TRBV18 to TRBJ1-2, with 12 bases matching TRBD1. The CDR3 is 16 amino acids. Trimming at V came to 6 bases and at J to 4 bases, leaving 9 bases not matched to a gene. Germline assignment: CDR1 KGHSH and CDR2 LQKENI. The CDR3 bases are TGTGCCAGCTCGTCGGGACAGGGGGCATCGGGCTATGGCTACACCTTC. As protein: CASSSGQGASGYGYTF.

The V call is TRBV7-8, the J call TRBJ2-3; 9 bases agree with TRBD2. This CDR3 region has 12 residues. The germline V gene encodes CDR1 SGHVS and CDR2 FQNEAQ. The CDR3 DNA sequence: TGTGGGGGAGCGGGAGGTCCAGATACGCAGTATTTT. Protein: CGGAGGPDTQYF. The entire variable domain, with the rest obtained from reference TRBV7-8 and TRBJ2-3, is as follows: GAGVSQSPRYKVAKRGQDVALRCDPISGHVSLFWYQQALGQGPEFLTYFQNEAQLDKSGLPSDRFFAERPEGSVSTLKIQRTQQEDSAVYLCGGAGGPDTQYFGPGTRLTVL.

The chain carries TRBV5-4 and TRBJ1-1; D perhaps matches TRBD1 (6 bases). This CDR3 spans 15 amino acids. Looked up from germline, CDR1 is SGHNT and CDR2 is YYREEE (reference sequence). V was clipped by 1 base and J by 5 bases, with 15 bases between them. The DNA of the CDR3 is TGTGCCAGCAGCTTGCCCTCAGGGGCAGGAACTGAAGCTTTCTTT. Its translation: CASSLPSGAGTEAFF. The variable domain in full, with the rest retrieved from reference TRBV5-4 and TRBJ1-1, is ETGVTQSPTHLIKTRGQQVTLRCSSQSGHNTVSWYQQALGQGPQFIFQYYREEENGRGNFPPRFSGLQFPNYSSELNVNALELDDSALYLCASSLPSGAGTEAFFGQGTRLTVV.